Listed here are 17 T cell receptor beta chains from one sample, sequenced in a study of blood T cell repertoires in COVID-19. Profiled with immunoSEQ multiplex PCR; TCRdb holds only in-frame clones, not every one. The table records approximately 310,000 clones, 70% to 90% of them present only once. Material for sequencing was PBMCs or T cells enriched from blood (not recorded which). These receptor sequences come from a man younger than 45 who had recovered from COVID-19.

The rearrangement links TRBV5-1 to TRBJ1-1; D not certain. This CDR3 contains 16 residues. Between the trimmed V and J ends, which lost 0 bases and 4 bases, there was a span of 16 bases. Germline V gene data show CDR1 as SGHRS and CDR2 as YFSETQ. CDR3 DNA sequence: TGCGCCAGCAGCTTGGTTACGGGTGTGCGGTCCACTGAAGCTTTCTTT. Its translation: CASSLVTGVRSTEAFF.

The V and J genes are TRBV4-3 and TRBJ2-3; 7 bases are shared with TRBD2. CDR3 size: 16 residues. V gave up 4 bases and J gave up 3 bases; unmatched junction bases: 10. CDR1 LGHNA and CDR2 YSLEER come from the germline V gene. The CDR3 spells CASSLNPGGSTDTQYF. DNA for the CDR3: TGCGCCAGCAGCCTTAACCCGGGGGGTAGTACAGATACGCAGTATTTT.

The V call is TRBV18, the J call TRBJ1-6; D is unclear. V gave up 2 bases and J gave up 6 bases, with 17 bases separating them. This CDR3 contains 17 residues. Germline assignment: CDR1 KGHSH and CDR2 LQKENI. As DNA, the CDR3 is TGTGCCAGCTCACCAAGTGAGGTAGGGAGTGTTAATTCACCCCTCCACTTT. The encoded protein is CASSPSEVGSVNSPLHF. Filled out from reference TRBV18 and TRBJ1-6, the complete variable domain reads NAGVMQNPRHLVRRRGQEARLRCSPMKGHSHVYWYRQLPEEGLKFMVYLQKENIIDESGMPKERFSAEFPKEGPSILRIQQVVRGDSAAYFCASSPSEVGSVNSPLHFGNGTRLTVT.

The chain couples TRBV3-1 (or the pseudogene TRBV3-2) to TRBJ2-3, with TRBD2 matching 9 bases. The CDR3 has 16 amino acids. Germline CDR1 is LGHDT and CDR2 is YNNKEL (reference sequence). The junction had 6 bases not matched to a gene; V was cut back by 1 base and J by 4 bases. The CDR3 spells CASSQGIRLAADTQYF. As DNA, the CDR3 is TGTGCCAGCAGCCAAGGAATAAGACTAGCGGCAGATACGCAGTATTTT.

CDR3 in amino acids: CASSLSGSPMLAKNIQYF. DNA of the CDR3: TGTGCCAGCAGTTTATCGGGCTCCCCCATGTTAGCCAAAAACATTCAGTACTTC. The chain is built from TRBV27 and TRBJ2-4; D unclear. Germline lookup yields CDR1 MNHEY and CDR2 SMNVEV (reference sequence). This CDR3 has 18 residues. V was clipped by 0 bases and J by 0 bases, with 15 bases between them.

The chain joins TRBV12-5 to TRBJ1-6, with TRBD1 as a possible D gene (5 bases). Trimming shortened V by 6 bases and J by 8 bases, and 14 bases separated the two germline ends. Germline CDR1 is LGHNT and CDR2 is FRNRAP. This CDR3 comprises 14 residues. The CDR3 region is CASGPGRADSPLHF. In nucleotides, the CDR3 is TGTGCTAGTGGCCCCGGCAGGGCTGATTCACCCCTCCACTTT. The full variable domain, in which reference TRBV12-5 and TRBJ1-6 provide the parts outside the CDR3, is DARVTQTPRHKVTEMGQEVTMRCQPILGHNTVFWYRQTMMQGLELLAYFRNRAPLDDSGMPKDRFSAEMPDATLATLKIQPSEPRDSAVYFCASGPGRADSPLHFGNGTRLTVT.

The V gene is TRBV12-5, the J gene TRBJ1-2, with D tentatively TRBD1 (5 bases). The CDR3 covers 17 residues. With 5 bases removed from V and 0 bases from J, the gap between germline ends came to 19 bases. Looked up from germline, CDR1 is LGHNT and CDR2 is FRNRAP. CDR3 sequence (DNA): TGTGCTAGTGGTCCGGCGGGGGTACCCTCCGCTAACTATGGCTACACCTTC. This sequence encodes CASGPAGVPSANYGYTF. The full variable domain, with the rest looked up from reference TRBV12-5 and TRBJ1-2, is DARVTQTPRHKVTEMGQEVTMRCQPILGHNTVFWYRQTMMQGLELLAYFRNRAPLDDSGMPKDRFSAEMPDATLATLKIQPSEPRDSAVYFCASGPAGVPSANYGYTFGSGTRLTVV.

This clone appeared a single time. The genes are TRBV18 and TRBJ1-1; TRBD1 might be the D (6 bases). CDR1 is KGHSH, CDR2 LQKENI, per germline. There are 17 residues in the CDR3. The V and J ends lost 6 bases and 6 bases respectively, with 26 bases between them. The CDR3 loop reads CASSPNSPLLRTAEAFF. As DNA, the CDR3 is TGTGCCAGCTCGCCTAACTCACCCCTACTGAGGACAGCTGAAGCTTTCTTT.

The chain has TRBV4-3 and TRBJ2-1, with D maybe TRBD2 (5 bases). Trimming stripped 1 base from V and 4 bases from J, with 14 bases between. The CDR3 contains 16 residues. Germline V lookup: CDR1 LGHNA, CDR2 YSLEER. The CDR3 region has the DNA TGCGCCAGCAGCCAAGTGAGCGGCAGTTCTTACAATGAGCAGTTCTTC. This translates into CASSQVSGSSYNEQFF.

In nucleotides, the CDR3 is TGTGCCAGCAGCGAGAGGGGAGGGCGGACTAATGAAAAACTGTTTTTT. Its translation is CASSERGGRTNEKLFF. This chain joins TRBV9 and TRBJ1-4; tentatively, D is TRBD1 (5 bases). The CDR3 runs to 16 residues. V was shortened by 3 bases and J by 2 bases, with 14 bases between the two germline ends. CDR1 is SGDLS, CDR2 YYNGEE, per germline.

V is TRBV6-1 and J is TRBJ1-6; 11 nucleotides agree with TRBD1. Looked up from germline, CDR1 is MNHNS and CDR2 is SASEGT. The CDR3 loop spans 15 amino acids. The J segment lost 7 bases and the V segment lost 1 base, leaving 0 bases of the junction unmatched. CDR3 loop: CASSEGTGGNSPLHF. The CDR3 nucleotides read TGTGCCAGCAGTGAAGGGACAGGGGGCAATTCACCCCTCCACTTT.

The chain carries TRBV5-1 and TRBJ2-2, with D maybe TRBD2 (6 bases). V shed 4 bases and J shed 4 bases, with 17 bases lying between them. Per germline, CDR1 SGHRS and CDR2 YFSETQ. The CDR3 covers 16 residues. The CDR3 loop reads CASSAFLAGSTGELFF. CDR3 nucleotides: TGCGCCAGCAGCGCGTTTCTCGCGGGGAGCACCGGGGAGCTGTTTTTT. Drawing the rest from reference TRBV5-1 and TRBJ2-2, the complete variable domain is KAGVTQTPRYLIKTRGQQVTLSCSPISGHRSVSWYQQTPGQGLQFLFEYFSETQRNKGNFPGRFSGRQFSNSRSEMNVSTLELGDSALYLCASSAFLAGSTGELFFGEGSRLTVL.

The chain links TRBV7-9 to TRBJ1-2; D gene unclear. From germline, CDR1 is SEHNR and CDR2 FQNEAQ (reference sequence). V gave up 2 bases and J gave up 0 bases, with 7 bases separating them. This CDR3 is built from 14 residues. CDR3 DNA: TGTGCCAGCAGCTTACGGGGAGCTAACTATGGCTACACCTTC. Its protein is CASSLRGANYGYTF.

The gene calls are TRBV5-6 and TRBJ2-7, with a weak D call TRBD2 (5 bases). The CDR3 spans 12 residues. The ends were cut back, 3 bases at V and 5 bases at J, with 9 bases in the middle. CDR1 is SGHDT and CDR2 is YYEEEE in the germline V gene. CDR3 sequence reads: CASSSDSHEQYF. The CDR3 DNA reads TGTGCCAGCAGCTCGGACTCACACGAGCAGTACTTC.

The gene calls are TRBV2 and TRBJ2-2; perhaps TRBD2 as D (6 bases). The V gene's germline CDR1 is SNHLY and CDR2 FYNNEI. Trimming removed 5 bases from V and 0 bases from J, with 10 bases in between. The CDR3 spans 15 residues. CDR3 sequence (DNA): TGTGCCAGCAGTTACTTAGCGGCGAACACCGGGGAGCTGTTTTTT. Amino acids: CASSYLAANTGELFF.

CDR3 nucleotide sequence: TGTGCCAGCTCCGAACAGGAATCCACTGAAGCTTTCTTT. Translated, it gives CASSEQESTEAFF. The V and J genes are TRBV18 and TRBJ1-1, with D perhaps matching TRBD1 (5 bases). Trimming took off 6 bases at V and 4 bases at J, with 12 bases between the two ends. Per germline, CDR1 KGHSH and CDR2 LQKENI. The CDR3 extends over 13 amino acids. Drawing the rest from reference TRBV18 and TRBJ1-1, the complete variable domain is NAGVMQNPRHLVRRRGQEARLRCSPMKGHSHVYWYRQLPEEGLKFMVYLQKENIIDESGMPKERFSAEFPKEGPSILRIQQVVRGDSAAYFCASSEQESTEAFFGQGTRLTVV.

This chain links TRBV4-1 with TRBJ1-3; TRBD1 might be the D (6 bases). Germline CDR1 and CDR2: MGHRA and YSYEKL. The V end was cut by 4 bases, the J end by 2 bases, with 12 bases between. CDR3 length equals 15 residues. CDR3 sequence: CASSRGPGAGNTIYF. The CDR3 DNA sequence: TGCGCCAGCAGCCGGGGGCCGGGTGCTGGAAACACCATATATTTT.